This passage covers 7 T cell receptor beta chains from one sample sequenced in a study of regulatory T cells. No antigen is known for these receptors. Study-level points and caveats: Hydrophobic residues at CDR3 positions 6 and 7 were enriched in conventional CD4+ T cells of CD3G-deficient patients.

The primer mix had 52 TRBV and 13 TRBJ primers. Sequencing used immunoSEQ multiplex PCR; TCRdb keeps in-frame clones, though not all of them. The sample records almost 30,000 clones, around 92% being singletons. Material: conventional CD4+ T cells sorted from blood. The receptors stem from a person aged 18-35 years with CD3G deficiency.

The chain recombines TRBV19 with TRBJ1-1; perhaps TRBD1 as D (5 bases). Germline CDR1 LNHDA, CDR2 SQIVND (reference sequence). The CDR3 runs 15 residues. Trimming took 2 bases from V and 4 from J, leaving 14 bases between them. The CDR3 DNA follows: TGTGCCAGTAGTATAAACGTTATCGGGGGCACTGAAGCTTTCTTT. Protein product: CASSINVIGGTEAFF.

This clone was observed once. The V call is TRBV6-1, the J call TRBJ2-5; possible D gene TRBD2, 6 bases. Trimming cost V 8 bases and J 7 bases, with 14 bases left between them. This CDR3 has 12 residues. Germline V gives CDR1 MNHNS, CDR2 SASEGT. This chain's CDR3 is CASHSGLGTQYF. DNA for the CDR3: TGTGCCAGCCACTCGGGACTGGGGACCCAGTACTTC.

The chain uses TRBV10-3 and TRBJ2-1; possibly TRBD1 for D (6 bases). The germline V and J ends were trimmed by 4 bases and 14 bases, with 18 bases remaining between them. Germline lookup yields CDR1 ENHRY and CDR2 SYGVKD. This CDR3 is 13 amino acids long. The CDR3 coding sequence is TGTGCCATCAGTGGGGGCGGTCAGGGGAAGGAGTTCTTC. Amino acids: CAISGGGQGKEFF.

The CDR3 protein is CASSAPRAGGPIRTGELFF. CDR3 DNA: TGTGCCAGCAGTGCCCCCAGAGCGGGGGGTCCGATTAGGACCGGGGAGCTGTTTTTT. V and J are TRBV2 and TRBJ2-2; 9 positions agree with TRBD2. CDR3 length equals 19 residues. Germline trimming cut 4 bases from V and 5 bases from J; bases unmatched to any gene: 17. Germline values: CDR1 SNHLY, CDR2 FYNNEI.

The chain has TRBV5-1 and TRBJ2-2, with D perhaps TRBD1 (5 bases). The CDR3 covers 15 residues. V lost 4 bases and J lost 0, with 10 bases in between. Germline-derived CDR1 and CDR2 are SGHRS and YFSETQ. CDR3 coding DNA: TGCGCCAGCAGCGTCCAGGGTGCGAACACCGGGGAGCTGTTTTTT. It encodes CASSVQGANTGELFF. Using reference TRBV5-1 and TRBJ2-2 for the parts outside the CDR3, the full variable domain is KAGVTQTPRYLIKTRGQQVTLSCSPISGHRSVSWYQQTPGQGLQFLFEYFSETQRNKGNFPGRFSGRQFSNSRSEMNVSTLELGDSALYLCASSVQGANTGELFFGEGSRLTVL.

CDR3 nucleotide sequence: TGTGCCAGCAGGACAGGGGGACGGGGTCAGCCCCAGCATTTT. Protein sequence: CASRTGGRGQPQHF. V gene TRBV28 combines with J gene TRBJ1-5; 9 bases are shared with TRBD1. The CDR3 extends over 14 amino acids. The germline gives CDR1 MDHEN, CDR2 SYDVKM. The ends lost 6 bases at V and 6 bases at J; junction bases unmatched: 6.

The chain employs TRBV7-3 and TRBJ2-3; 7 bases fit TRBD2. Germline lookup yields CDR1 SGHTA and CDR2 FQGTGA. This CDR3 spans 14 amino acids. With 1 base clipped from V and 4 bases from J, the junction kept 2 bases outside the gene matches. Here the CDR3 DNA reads TGTGCCAGCAGCTTAAGCGGGGGATCAGATACGCAGTATTTT. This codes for CASSLSGGSDTQYF.